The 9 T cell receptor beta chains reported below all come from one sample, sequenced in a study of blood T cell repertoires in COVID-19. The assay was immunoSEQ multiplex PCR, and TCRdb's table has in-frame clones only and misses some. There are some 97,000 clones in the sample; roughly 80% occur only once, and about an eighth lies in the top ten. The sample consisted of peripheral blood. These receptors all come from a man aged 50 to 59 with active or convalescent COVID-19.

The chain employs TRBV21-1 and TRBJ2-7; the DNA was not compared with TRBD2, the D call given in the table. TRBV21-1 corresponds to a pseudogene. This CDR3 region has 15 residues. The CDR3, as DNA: TGTGCCAGCAGGCTACCCGGGACTAGCCTCTACGAGCAGTACTTC. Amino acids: CASRLPGTSLYEQYF.

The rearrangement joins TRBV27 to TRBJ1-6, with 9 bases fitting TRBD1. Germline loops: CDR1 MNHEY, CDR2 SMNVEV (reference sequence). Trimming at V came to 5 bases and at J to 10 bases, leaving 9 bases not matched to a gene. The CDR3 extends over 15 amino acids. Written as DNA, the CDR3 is TGTGCCAGCAGTGAAGGGACAGGGATTAGATCACCCCTCCACTTT. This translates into CASSEGTGIRSPLHF.

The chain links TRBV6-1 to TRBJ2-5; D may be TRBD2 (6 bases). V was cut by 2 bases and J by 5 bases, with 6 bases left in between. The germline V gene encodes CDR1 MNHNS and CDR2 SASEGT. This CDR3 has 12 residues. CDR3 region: CASSERGETQYF. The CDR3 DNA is TGTGCCAGCAGTGAACGGGGGGAGACCCAGTACTTC.

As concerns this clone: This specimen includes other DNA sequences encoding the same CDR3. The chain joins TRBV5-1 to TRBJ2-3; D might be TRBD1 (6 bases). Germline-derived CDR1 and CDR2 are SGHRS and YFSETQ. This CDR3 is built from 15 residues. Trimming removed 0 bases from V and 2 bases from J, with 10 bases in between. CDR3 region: CASSLGGQSTDTQYF. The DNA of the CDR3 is TGCGCCAGCAGCTTGGGCGGACAGTCCACAGATACGCAGTATTTT. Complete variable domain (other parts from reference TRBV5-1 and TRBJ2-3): KAGVTQTPRYLIKTRGQQVTLSCSPISGHRSVSWYQQTPGQGLQFLFEYFSETQRNKGNFPGRFSGRQFSNSRSEMNVSTLELGDSALYLCASSLGGQSTDTQYFGPGTRLTVL.

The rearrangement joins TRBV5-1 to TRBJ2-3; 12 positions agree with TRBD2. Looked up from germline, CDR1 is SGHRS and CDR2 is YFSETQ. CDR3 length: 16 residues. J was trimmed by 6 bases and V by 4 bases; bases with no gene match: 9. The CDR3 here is CASSPMTSGSVDTQYF. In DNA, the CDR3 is TGCGCCAGCAGCCCTATGACTAGCGGGAGTGTTGATACGCAGTATTTT.

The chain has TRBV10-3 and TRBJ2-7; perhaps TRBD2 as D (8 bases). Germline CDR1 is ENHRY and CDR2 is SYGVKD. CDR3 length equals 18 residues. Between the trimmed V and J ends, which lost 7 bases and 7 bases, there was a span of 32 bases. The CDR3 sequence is CAITQGVGRGAGVYEQYF. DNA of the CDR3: TGTGCCATCACGCAGGGGGTTGGTCGGGGAGCGGGAGTGTATGAGCAGTACTTC.

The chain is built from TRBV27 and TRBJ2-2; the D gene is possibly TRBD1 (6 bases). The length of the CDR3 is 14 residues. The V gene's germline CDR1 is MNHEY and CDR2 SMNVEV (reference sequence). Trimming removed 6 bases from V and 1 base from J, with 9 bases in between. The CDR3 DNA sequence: TGTGCCAGCAGAAAGGGACAGAACACCGGGGAGCTGTTTTTT. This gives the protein CASRKGQNTGELFF.

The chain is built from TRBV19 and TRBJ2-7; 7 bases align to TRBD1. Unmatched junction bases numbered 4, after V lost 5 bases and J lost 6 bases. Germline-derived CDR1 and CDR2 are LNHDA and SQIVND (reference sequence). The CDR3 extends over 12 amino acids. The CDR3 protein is CASSVTGVEQYF. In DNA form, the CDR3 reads TGTGCCAGTAGTGTTACAGGGGTCGAGCAGTACTTC. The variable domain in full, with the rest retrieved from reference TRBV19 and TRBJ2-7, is DGGITQSPKYLFRKEGQNVTLSCEQNLNHDAMYWYRQDPGQGLRLIYYSQIVNDFQKGDIAEGYSVSREKKESFPLTVTSAQKNPTAFYLCASSVTGVEQYFGPGTRLTVT.

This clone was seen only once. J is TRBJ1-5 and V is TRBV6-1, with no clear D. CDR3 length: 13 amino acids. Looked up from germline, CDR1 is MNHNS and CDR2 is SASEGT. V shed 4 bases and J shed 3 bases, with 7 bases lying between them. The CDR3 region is CASSVSFNQPQHF. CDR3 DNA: TGTGCCAGCAGTGTTTCCTTCAATCAGCCCCAGCATTTT.